This TCR beta chain was identified during a study of blood T cells in healthy people across ages. The CDR3 has 13 residues. Germline V CDR1 and CDR2: SQVTM, ANQGSEA. V gave up 3 bases and J gave up 7 bases, with 15 bases separating them. This clonotype showed up just a few times. Together with a sample-barcoded 5' primer, a J-beta primer mix was included in a second PCR lasting roughly 6 to 12 cycles. TCRdb re-derived calls from the 5' RACE reads in MiXCR, one entry per CDR3 protein. The sample contains 1,500,000 or so distinct CDR3 sequences, approximately 63% of which appear only once. J is TRBJ1-1 and V is TRBV29-1; D not resolved. The clonotype was recovered from a man aged 18-30 years in good health. The sample comprised blood. CDR3: CSVEVGQPYEAFF. The CDR3 nucleotides are TGCAGCGTTGAGGTAGGGCAGCCCTATGAAGCTTTCTTT.